This entry lists 30 T cell receptor beta chains sequenced from one sample in a study of blood T cell repertoires in COVID-19 (dated by TCRdb to the early 2020s). Library preparation used the immunoSEQ multiplex PCR assay. Sourced from immuneACCESS, this table was stored by TCRdb with only in-frame sequences that have V and J called. A share of the clones is absent; for the studies checked, an unresolved V gene accounts for under half, and the remainder has no known explanation. This sample has about 170,000 clones in its table, and approximately 85% of those were observed once. The ten largest account for about 8% of the sample. Material: peripheral blood. The receptors here all came from a man aged 35-49 years who had recovered from COVID-19.

V is TRBV4-3 and J is TRBJ1-1; 7 nucleotides match TRBD1. CDR3 size: 16 residues. Germline loops: CDR1 LGHNA, CDR2 YSLEER. V gave up 5 bases and J gave up 1 base; unmatched junction bases: 10. The CDR3 here is CASSVGTAEGNTEAFF. CDR3 DNA sequence: TGCGCCAGCAGCGTCGGGACAGCCGAGGGGAACACTGAAGCTTTCTTT.

The gene calls are TRBV7-2 and TRBJ1-1, with a possible D match to TRBD1 (6 bases). The ends were cut back, 3 bases at V and 10 bases at J, with 15 bases in the middle. Germline V lookup: CDR1 SGHTA, CDR2 FQGNSA. The length of the CDR3 is 13 residues. DNA of the CDR3: TGTGCCAGCAGCTTGGACTCGACAGGAATAGCTTTCTTT. Translation: CASSLDSTGIAFF.

This clone was observed many times. The rearrangement joins TRBV12-3 or TRBV12-4 to TRBJ2-3; 7 bases fit TRBD1. This CDR3 has 11 residues. The J segment lost 10 bases and the V segment lost 4 bases, leaving 2 bases of the junction unmatched. The CDR3, as DNA: TGTGCCAGCAGTTCTGGACAGGCGCAGTATTTT. This translates into CASSSGQAQYF.

The chain recombines TRBV5-5 with TRBJ1-5, with D possibly matching TRBD1 (5 bases). Trimming pared 2 bases from V and 2 bases from J, leaving 11 bases between. This CDR3 contains 15 residues. The germline gives CDR1 SGHKS, CDR2 YYEKEE (reference sequence). In nucleotides, the CDR3 is TGTGCCAGCAGCTTTCGGGTAGGGGGCAATCAGCCCCAGCATTTT. This encodes CASSFRVGGNQPQHF.

Only one count was recorded for this clone. The CDR3 coding sequence is TGTGCCAGCAGCACCCCTAGCGGGGCTGATACGCAGTATTTT. This gives the protein CASSTPSGADTQYF. The chain joins TRBV9 to TRBJ2-3, with 9 bases identical to TRBD2. Losses at the gene ends were 4 bases for V and 6 bases for J; bases not matched to a gene: 6. Germline V gives CDR1 SGDLS, CDR2 YYNGEE. This CDR3 has 14 residues.

The chain combines TRBV15 with TRBJ2-7; 7 bases align to TRBD1. This CDR3 is built from 16 residues. Germline-derived CDR1 and CDR2 are LNHNV and YYDKDF (reference sequence). Trimming took 1 base from V and 0 from J; bases not matched to a gene: 6. The CDR3 sequence: CATSRGETGSSYEQYF. In DNA form, the CDR3 reads TGTGCCACCAGCAGAGGTGAGACAGGGAGCTCCTACGAGCAGTACTTC.

Points on this clone: A much larger clone lies a single base off, so this may be a read error. For the CDR3, the DNA is TGCGCCAGCAGCCAAGACAGCTATGGCTACACCTTC. Encoded protein: CASSQDSYGYTF. This chain links TRBV4-3 with TRBJ1-2, with D hard to call. V shed 0 bases and J shed 4 bases, with 3 bases lying between them. Per the germline V gene, CDR1 is LGHNA and CDR2 is YSLEER. This CDR3 has 12 amino acids.

A note on this clone: The junction and the germline gene differ at one end; a read error may be behind it. The chain has TRBV6-2 or TRBV6-3 and TRBJ1-2; 10 bases line up with TRBD1. The CDR3 runs to 15 residues. Germline V gene data show CDR1 as MNHEY and CDR2 as SVGEGT. The CDR3 DNA sequence: TGTGCCAGCAGTAACTCCGGGACAGGGGCCTATGGCTACACCTTC. As protein: CASSNSGTGAYGYTF.

This clone was seen a handful of times. The gene calls are TRBV27 and TRBJ1-2; 8 nucleotides align to TRBD1. V was clipped by 0 bases and J by 7 bases; unmatched bases: 7. Looked up from germline, CDR1 is MNHEY and CDR2 is SMNVEV (reference sequence). This CDR3 comprises 15 residues. The CDR3 loop reads CASSLSAGGSGGYTF. The CDR3 DNA sequence: TGTGCCAGCAGTTTATCGGCAGGGGGCTCGGGTGGCTACACCTTC.

This clone was detected only once. V and J are TRBV23-1 and TRBJ2-5, with TRBD1 identical over 9 bases. TRBV23-1 is noted as an ORF with a role that remains uncertain. This CDR3 has 16 amino acids. With V trimmed by 0 bases and J by 1 base, 3 bases remained unmatched. The CDR3 DNA follows: TGCGCCAGCAGTCAATCGCCACAGGGGGCCCAAGAGACCCAGTACTTC. Protein product: CASSQSPQGAQETQYF.

The J gene is TRBJ2-3, the V gene TRBV6-4; weak D call: TRBD1 (5 bases). Trimming removed 2 bases at V and 0 bases at J, with 12 bases between. Germline V gene data show CDR1 as MRHNA and CDR2 as SNTAGT. CDR3 length: 16 residues. The CDR3 DNA sequence: TGTGCCAGCAGTGACCCACAACGACAGAGCACAGATACGCAGTATTTT. This sequence encodes CASSDPQRQSTDTQYF.

The chain couples TRBV2 to TRBJ1-6; D might be TRBD1 (6 bases). V gave up 3 bases and J gave up 6 bases, with 6 bases separating them. The CDR3 spans 13 residues. CDR1 SNHLY and CDR2 FYNNEI come from the germline V gene. The CDR3 DNA reads as TGTGCCAGCAGTGACAGGGGTAATTCACCCCTCCACTTT. Protein product: CASSDRGNSPLHF.

The V gene is TRBV28, the J gene TRBJ2-1; 11 nucleotides match TRBD2. The trim removed 4 bases at V and 3 bases at J, leaving 5 bases unmatched. The CDR3 has 16 amino acids. Germline CDR1 and CDR2: MDHEN and SYDVKM. This CDR3 is CASSSGTSGVYNEQFF. For the CDR3, the DNA is TGTGCCAGCAGTTCCGGGACTAGCGGAGTCTACAATGAGCAGTTCTTC.

V is TRBV7-9 and J is TRBJ2-3; 7 bases align to TRBD2. The CDR3 contains 13 residues. Trimming at V came to 5 bases and at J to 7 bases, leaving 6 bases not matched to a gene. The germline CDR1 and CDR2 sequences are SEHNR and FQNEAQ (reference sequence). The DNA for the CDR3 is TGTGCCAGCAGCCTCTCTAGCGGCAATACGCAGTATTTT. Residues: CASSLSSGNTQYF.

The chain carries TRBV19 and TRBJ2-1; tentative D call: TRBD1 (5 bases). V shed 5 bases and J shed 10 bases, with 9 bases lying between them. CDR1 is LNHDA and CDR2 is SQIVND in the germline V gene (reference sequence). The CDR3 is 11 residues long. The CDR3 DNA sequence: TGTGCCAGTAGTCTTGGACACGAGCAGTTCTTC. Its protein is CASSLGHEQFF.

In its sample, this clone was seen many times. This chain connects TRBV4-3 to TRBJ1-2; D remains ambiguous. V shed 2 bases and J shed 5 bases, with 21 bases lying between them. The CDR3 length is 17 residues. The germline CDR1 and CDR2 sequences are LGHNA and YSLEER. The CDR3 DNA follows: TGCGCCAGCAGCCAAACTCCTTTGGTCCACCCCCTATATGGCTACACCTTC. Translating gives CASSQTPLVHPLYGYTF.

The chain is built from TRBV28 and TRBJ1-3; weak D call: TRBD1 (6 bases). The CDR3 loop spans 14 amino acids. CDR1 and CDR2 from the germline V gene are MDHEN and SYDVKM. The V end was cut by 4 bases, the J end by 4 bases, with 11 bases between. The CDR3 sequence: CASSSDRIGNTIYF. For the CDR3, the DNA is TGTGCCAGCAGTTCCGACAGGATAGGAAACACCATATATTTT.

The chain joins TRBV6-2 or TRBV6-3 to TRBJ2-2; 9 bases line up with TRBD2. The CDR3 is 15 residues long. Germline V gene lookup returns CDR1 MNHEY and CDR2 SVGEGT. The trim removed 5 bases at V and 5 bases at J, leaving 6 bases unmatched. The CDR3 DNA sequence: TGTGCCAGCAGTGCGGGAGGGCCGGAGACCGGGGAGCTGTTTTTT. This gives the protein CASSAGGPETGELFF.

V and J are TRBV27 and TRBJ2-3, with 10 bases that match TRBD1. This CDR3 is built from 14 residues. The V gene's germline CDR1 is MNHEY and CDR2 SMNVEV (reference sequence). V shed 5 bases, J shed 4 bases, and the junction held 3 bases outside the gene matches. The CDR3 sequence: CASSTDRGPDTQYF. CDR3 coding DNA: TGTGCCAGCAGTACCGACAGGGGGCCAGATACGCAGTATTTT.

The rearrangement joins TRBV6-5 to TRBJ2-1, with TRBD2 as a possible D gene (5 bases). Germline assignment: CDR1 MNHEY and CDR2 SVGAGI. The CDR3 runs to 11 residues. V lost 6 bases and J 6 bases, leaving 6 bases between the germline ends. CDR3 residues: CASSRGNEQFF. CDR3 nucleotides: TGTGCCAGCAGCCGGGGCAATGAGCAGTTCTTC.

CDR3 coding DNA: TGCGCCAGCAGCCAATTACACAGCACTGAAGCTTTCTTT. It specifies CASSQLHSTEAFF. This chain connects TRBV4-3 to TRBJ1-1; the D is unclear. Trimming stripped 2 bases from V and 4 bases from J, with 8 bases between. This CDR3 spans 13 amino acids. Germline values: CDR1 LGHNA, CDR2 YSLEER.

The chain couples TRBV4-2 to TRBJ1-1, with 9 bases fitting TRBD1. V trimming: 3 bases; J trimming: 2 bases; junction bases outside the gene matches: 4. The CDR3 loop spans 15 amino acids. Looked up from germline, CDR1 is LGHNA and CDR2 is YNFKEQ. The CDR3 bases are TGTGCCAGCAGCCAGGGGACAGGGCCAAACACTGAAGCTTTCTTT. Amino acid sequence: CASSQGTGPNTEAFF.

The chain has TRBV6-5 and TRBJ1-2, with 8 nucleotides matching TRBD1. The CDR3 has 15 amino acids. Germline V gene data show CDR1 as MNHEY and CDR2 as SVGAGI. With 5 bases clipped from V and 4 bases from J, the junction kept 9 bases outside the gene matches. The CDR3 region has the DNA TGTGCCAGCAGTCTGGACAGGGTCAGAACCTATGGCTACACCTTC. This translates into CASSLDRVRTYGYTF.

J is TRBJ2-1 and V is TRBV18; 7 nucleotides line up with TRBD2. The J segment lost 9 bases and the V segment lost 4 bases, leaving 9 bases of the junction unmatched. CDR1 KGHSH and CDR2 LQKENI come from the germline V gene. CDR3 length: 14 amino acids. The CDR3 here is CASSRGGSPGEQFF. The CDR3 bases are TGTGCCAGCTCACGAGGCGGGAGTCCCGGTGAGCAGTTCTTC.

The V call is TRBV6-1, the J call TRBJ2-1, with 8 bases aligning to TRBD2. Per germline, CDR1 MNHNS and CDR2 SASEGT. The CDR3 loop spans 13 amino acids. Trimming took 2 bases from V and 8 from J; bases not matched to a gene: 2. CDR3 region: CASSELLADEQFF. The CDR3 bases are TGTGCCAGCAGTGAACTACTAGCGGATGAGCAGTTCTTC.

The chain uses TRBV7-3 and TRBJ2-2, with 8 positions matching TRBD2. Per the germline V gene, CDR1 is SGHTA and CDR2 is FQGTGA. Germline trimming cut 5 bases from V and 1 base from J; bases unmatched to any gene: 3. The CDR3 contains 15 residues. The CDR3 DNA reads as TGTGCCAGCAGCCCGGGACTAGTGAACACCGGGGAGCTGTTTTTT. This sequence encodes CASSPGLVNTGELFF. Drawing the rest from reference TRBV7-3 and TRBJ2-2, the complete variable domain is GAGVSQTPSNKVTEKGKYVELRCDPISGHTALYWYRQSLGQGPEFLIYFQGTGAADDSGLPNDRFFAVRPEGSVSTLKIQRTERGDSAVYLCASSPGLVNTGELFFGEGSRLTVL.

The rearrangement links TRBV2 to TRBJ2-1, with TRBD2 matching over 9 bases. The V and J ends lost 2 bases and 6 bases, in that order; junction bases with no gene match: 5. Germline V CDR1 and CDR2: SNHLY, FYNNEI. The CDR3 consists of 15 residues. The chain's CDR3 is CASSERRGGGNEQFF. Written as DNA, the CDR3 is TGTGCCAGCAGTGAACGGCGGGGGGGCGGCAATGAGCAGTTCTTC.

The chain uses TRBV27 and TRBJ2-7, with 13 bases matching TRBD2. Germline CDR1 MNHEY, CDR2 SMNVEV (reference sequence). There are 15 residues in the CDR3. Losses at the gene ends were 7 bases for V and 3 bases for J; bases not matched to a gene: 6. The CDR3 loop is CASTGLAGAFYEQYF. In DNA, the CDR3 is TGTGCCAGCACCGGACTAGCGGGGGCATTCTACGAGCAGTACTTC.

The chain recombines TRBV7-2 with TRBJ2-3; no reliable D call. Trimming took 1 base from V and 3 from J, leaving 5 bases between them. CDR1 and CDR2 from the germline V gene are SGHTA and FQGNSA. The CDR3 is made up of 13 amino acids. CDR3 in DNA: TGTGCCAGCAGCTTAGGACAAACAGATACGCAGTATTTT. Translation: CASSLGQTDTQYF. The full variable domain, rest sourced from reference TRBV7-2 and TRBJ2-3, is GAGVSQSPSNKVTEKGKDVELRCDPISGHTALYWYRQSLGQGLEFLIYFQGNSAPDKSGLPSDRFSAERTGGSVSTLTIQRTQQEDSAVYLCASSLGQTDTQYFGPGTRLTVL.

The genes are TRBV29-1 and TRBJ2-5; 9 positions agree with TRBD1. Looked up from germline, CDR1 is SQVTM and CDR2 is ANQGSEA. The V and J ends lost 6 bases and 1 base, in that order; junction bases with no gene match: 3. The CDR3 spans 13 residues. CDR3 protein: CSVIQGAQETQYF. The DNA of the CDR3 is TGCAGCGTAATACAGGGGGCCCAAGAGACCCAGTACTTC.